One sample yielded the 17 T cell receptor beta chains listed below, sequenced in a study of Ad26.COV2.S vaccination and SARS-CoV-2 variants. This table comes from immunoSEQ multiplex PCR, and its TCRdb copy is limited to in-frame clones, with some not included. The sample has 300,000 to 500,000 clones, 75% to 90% seen once. The treatment denotes: approximately 18 received Ad26.COV2.S at low or high dose, single or two shots; about five received placebo; per-sample allocation not given. After the first vaccine or placebo injection, samples were drawn on day 63. Here the sequenced sample was peripheral blood, taken in a trial of Ad26.COV2.S vaccine versus placebo. These TCRs come from a person between 18 and 65 years old who received the Ad26.COV2.S COVID-19 vaccine or a placebo.

This clone occurred once. This chain connects TRBV7-9 to TRBJ1-6, with TRBD1 identical over 8 bases. Trimming at V came to 3 bases and at J to 13 bases, leaving 14 bases not matched to a gene. The CDR3 extends over 16 amino acids. Germline values: CDR1 SEHNR, CDR2 FQNEAQ (reference sequence). DNA for the CDR3: TGTGCCAGCAGCTTTTACCGGGACAGGCCCTCAAGGCCCCTCCACTTT. It yields the protein CASSFYRDRPSRPLHF.

This chain uses TRBV29-1 with TRBJ1-2, with D unresolved. The length of the CDR3 is 14 residues. Per the germline V gene, CDR1 is SQVTM and CDR2 is ANQGSEA. Trimming stripped 6 bases from V and 0 bases from J, with 14 bases between. The CDR3 is CSVAVWATNYGYTF. The DNA of the CDR3 is TGCAGCGTCGCAGTATGGGCGACTAACTATGGCTACACCTTC.

V is TRBV6-6 and J is TRBJ1-2; D is ambiguous. Deletions cut 7 bases from V and 4 bases from J, with 7 bases between. CDR1 is MNHNY, CDR2 SVGAGI, per germline (reference sequence). This CDR3 contains 11 residues. The CDR3 DNA is TGTGCCAGCAACAGTTTCTATGGCTACACCTTC. This encodes CASNSFYGYTF.

This clone appeared once. The chain combines TRBV3-1 (or the pseudogene TRBV3-2) with TRBJ2-1; D is perhaps TRBD1 or TRBD2 (5 bases each). The V and J ends lost 3 bases and 5 bases respectively, with 14 bases between them. CDR3 length: 15 residues. Per the germline V gene, CDR1 is LGHDT and CDR2 is YNNKEL (reference sequence). CDR3: CASSHGTPRNNEQFF. The CDR3 DNA sequence: TGTGCCAGCAGCCATGGGACCCCACGCAACAATGAGCAGTTCTTC.

This clone was observed a handful of times. The chain joins TRBV19 to TRBJ1-1; D is possibly TRBD1 (6 bases). V was trimmed by 7 bases and J by 4 bases, leaving 13 bases between them. The CDR3 is 13 residues long. Looked up from germline, CDR1 is LNHDA and CDR2 is SQIVND (reference sequence). The chain's CDR3 is CASTIGGSTEAFF. CDR3 nucleotides: TGTGCCAGTACCATAGGGGGTAGCACTGAAGCTTTCTTT.

The rearrangement links TRBV19 to TRBJ1-1; maybe TRBD1 (5 bases). CDR3 length: 13 amino acids. V lost 7 bases and J lost 11, with 20 bases in between. The germline CDR1 and CDR2 sequences are LNHDA and SQIVND (reference sequence). CDR3 nucleotides: TGTGCCAGTAATAGTGAGCGAGCGCGGGGGGCTTTCTTT. Amino acids: CASNSERARGAFF.

The chain has TRBV5-1 and TRBJ1-1; D possibly corresponds to TRBD1 (6 bases). The CDR3 covers 13 residues. The V gene lost 2 bases and the J gene lost 4 bases, with 9 bases spanning the gap. The germline CDR1 and CDR2 sequences are SGHRS and YFSETQ. The CDR3 bases are TGCGCCAGCAGCTTAACAGGGATCACTGAAGCTTTCTTT. It yields the protein CASSLTGITEAFF. The variable domain in full, completed from reference TRBV5-1 and TRBJ1-1, reads KAGVTQTPRYLIKTRGQQVTLSCSPISGHRSVSWYQQTPGQGLQFLFEYFSETQRNKGNFPGRFSGRQFSNSRSEMNVSTLELGDSALYLCASSLTGITEAFFGQGTRLTVV.

This clone was detected only once. This chain links TRBV7-9 with TRBJ1-1, with D maybe TRBD1 (6 bases). The CDR3 is 12 amino acids. Looked up from germline, CDR1 is SEHNR and CDR2 is FQNEAQ (reference sequence). The V and J ends lost 1 base and 7 bases respectively, with 7 bases between them. The CDR3 nucleotides are TGTGCCAGCAGCTTAGACAGGGTTGAAGCTTTCTTT. Protein sequence: CASSLDRVEAFF.

CDR3 in amino acids: CASSQPEEGHTEAFF. Here the CDR3 DNA reads TGTGCCAGCAGCCAACCAGAGGAGGGGCACACTGAAGCTTTCTTT. This chain uses TRBV3-1 (or the pseudogene TRBV3-2) with TRBJ1-1, with D possibly matching TRBD1 (5 bases). Deletions cut 2 bases from V and 3 bases from J, with 13 bases between. Germline V gives CDR1 LGHDT, CDR2 YNNKEL (reference sequence). CDR3 size: 15 residues.

The V gene is TRBV12-3 or TRBV12-4, the J gene TRBJ2-5; TRBD1 matches at 9 bases. V trimming: 5 bases; J trimming: 5 bases; junction bases outside the gene matches: 3. The CDR3 sequence is 13 residues long. The CDR3 DNA reads TGTGCCAGCAGTATTGACAGGGGGGAGACCCAGTACTTC. Protein sequence: CASSIDRGETQYF.

This clone has just one count. The gene calls are TRBV2 and TRBJ1-2, with a possible D match to TRBD1 (5 bases). V was cut by 6 bases and J by 8 bases, with 10 bases left in between. Germline V gene sequence: CDR1 SNHLY, CDR2 FYNNEI. This CDR3 spans 11 amino acids. Written as DNA, the CDR3 is TGTGCCAGCAGATCGGAGGGGGGCTACACCTTC. Translated, it gives CASRSEGGYTF.

The V call is TRBV11-2, the J call TRBJ2-1; 9 nucleotides align to TRBD2. The germline gives CDR1 SGHAT, CDR2 FQNNGV. J gave up 9 bases and V 1 base, and 10 bases lay outside the gene matches. The CDR3 runs 16 residues. CDR3 nucleotides: TGTGCCAGCAGCTTAGTGCTGAGCGGGGGGTCCTCTGAGCAGTTCTTC. As protein: CASSLVLSGGSSEQFF.

This clone was seen a few times. The V gene is TRBV5-6, the J gene TRBJ2-2; D possibly corresponds to TRBD1 (6 bases). From germline, CDR1 is SGHDT and CDR2 YYEEEE. The V gene lost 3 bases and the J gene lost 4 bases, with 10 bases spanning the gap. CDR3 size: 14 residues. In nucleotides, the CDR3 is TGTGCCAGCAGCTCCTGGGGGCGCACCGGGGAGCTGTTTTTT. It codes for CASSSWGRTGELFF.

The chain recombines TRBV23-1 with TRBJ2-7; tentative D call: TRBD1 (5 bases). TRBV23-1 is placed among ORFs of uncertain function. There are 15 residues in the CDR3. V was pared by 2 bases and J by 2 bases, with 13 bases between. In DNA form, the CDR3 reads TGCGCCAGCAGTCAAGGCAGGGCGGTCCCCTACGAGCAGTACTTC. This gives the protein CASSQGRAVPYEQYF.

The V gene is TRBV6-2 or TRBV6-3, the J gene TRBJ1-1; no reliable D call. V was cut by 1 base and J by 4 bases, with 10 bases left in between. The germline V gene has CDR1 MNHEY and CDR2 SVGEGT. The length of the CDR3 is 14 residues. In DNA, the CDR3 is TGTGCCAGCAGTTACTTCAAGCGGGCCACTGAAGCTTTCTTT. Translated: CASSYFKRATEAFF.

The rearrangement uses TRBV7-8 and TRBJ2-5; unclear D gene. Germline loops: CDR1 SGHVS, CDR2 FQNEAQ. The CDR3 is 14 amino acids. Trimming removed 3 bases from V and 5 bases from J, with 13 bases in between. The CDR3 sequence is CASSLYLVMETQYF. As DNA, the CDR3 is TGTGCCAGCAGCTTGTATTTGGTCATGGAGACCCAGTACTTC. The full variable domain, in which reference TRBV7-8 and TRBJ2-5 provide the parts outside the CDR3, is GAGVSQSPRYKVAKRGQDVALRCDPISGHVSLFWYQQALGQGPEFLTYFQNEAQLDKSGLPSDRFFAERPEGSVSTLKIQRTQQEDSAVYLCASSLYLVMETQYFGPGTRLLVL.

This chain connects TRBV5-5 to TRBJ1-4; D is undetermined. V dropped 3 bases and J dropped 8 bases, with 11 bases sitting between them. Germline CDR1 reads SGHKS; CDR2 reads YYEKEE (reference sequence). The CDR3 contains 13 residues. CDR3 protein: CASSSPSIEKLFF. The DNA for the CDR3 is TGTGCCAGCAGCTCCCCCTCTATAGAAAAACTGTTTTTT.